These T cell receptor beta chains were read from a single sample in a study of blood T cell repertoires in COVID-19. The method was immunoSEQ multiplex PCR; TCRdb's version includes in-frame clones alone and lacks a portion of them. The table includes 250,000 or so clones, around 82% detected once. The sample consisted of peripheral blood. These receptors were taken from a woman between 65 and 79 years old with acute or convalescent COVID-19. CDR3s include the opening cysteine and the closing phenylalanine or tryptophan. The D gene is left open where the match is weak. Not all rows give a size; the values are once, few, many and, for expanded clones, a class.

cdr3_nt: TGTGCCAGCAGCAAAAAGGGGGGGACTGGAAACACCATATATTTT; cdr3_aa: CASSKKGGTGNTIYF; v_call: TRBV21-1; clone_size: NA; j_call: TRBJ1-3; d_call: NA
cdr3_nt: TGTGCCAGCAGCCCCACTAACAGGCCTAGCTCTGGGGCCAACGTCCTGACTTTC; cdr3_aa: CASSPTNRPSSGANVLTF; v_call: TRBV5-6; clone_size: NA; j_call: TRBJ2-6; d_call: NA
cdr3_nt: TGTGCCAGCAGCTTAGGTCACAGGAATTCTGGCTACACCTTC; cdr3_aa: CASSLGHRNSGYTF; v_call: TRBV11-2; clone_size: NA; j_call: TRBJ1-2; d_call: NA
cdr3_nt: TGTGCCAGCAGCTTAGCGCTAGGTCAGCCCCAGCATTTT; cdr3_aa: CASSLALGQPQHF; v_call: TRBV7-2; clone_size: NA; j_call: TRBJ1-5; d_call: NA
cdr3_nt: TGTGCCAGCAGCTCTACAGGGGGCAGGACAGATACGCAGTATTTT; cdr3_aa: CASSSTGGRTDTQYF; v_call: TRBV7-2; clone_size: NA; j_call: TRBJ2-3; d_call: TRBD1
cdr3_nt: TGTGCCAGCAGCCAGCCCTCCGGGCTAGGAGGTCAGCCCCAGCATTTT; cdr3_aa: CASSQPSGLGGQPQHF; v_call: TRBV28; clone_size: NA; j_call: TRBJ1-5; d_call: NA
cdr3_nt: TGTGCCAGCAGCCAAGGGTTGGGCGGGGGTTCTGGCTACACCTTC; cdr3_aa: CASSQGLGGGSGYTF; v_call: TRBV3-1/TRBV3-2; clone_size: NA; j_call: TRBJ1-2; d_call: NA
cdr3_nt: TGTGCCTCACAGGGCTCTGGAAACACCATATATTTT; cdr3_aa: CASQGSGNTIYF; v_call: TRBV10-3; clone_size: NA; j_call: TRBJ1-3; d_call: NA
cdr3_nt: TGTGCCAGCAGCAGACTAGCGGGGGCCCAAAAGTACTTC; cdr3_aa: CASSRLAGAQKYF; v_call: TRBV5-6; clone_size: NA; j_call: TRBJ2-5; d_call: TRBD2
cdr3_nt: TGTGCCAGCAGTTTCAGGGGGCAACTGTTTTTT; cdr3_aa: CASSFRGQLFF; v_call: TRBV12-3/TRBV12-4; clone_size: once; j_call: TRBJ1-4; d_call: TRBD1